This T cell receptor beta chain was sequenced during a study of blood T cells in healthy people across ages. Findings of the study overall: Higher diversity and more naive CD4+ cells were features of long-lived donors, compared to aged donors.

For this clonotype: Its cognate antigen is unknown.

The use of a sample-barcoded 5' primer and a J-beta primer mix characterized a second PCR of about 6 to 12 cycles. Sequencing of every sample gave 3 million or more CDR3-containing paired-end reads. TCRdb reanalysed the 5' RACE reads using MiXCR and keeps one entry per CDR3 protein. In the table there are approximately 770,000 distinct CDR3 sequences, roughly 50% of which are singletons. V was clipped by 5 bases and J by 1 base, with 9 bases between them. Germline values: CDR1 SQVTM, CDR2 ANQGSEA. The CDR3 covers 14 residues. There were healthy Caucasian individuals from Russia, aged 6 to 90, serving as donors.

The chain links TRBV29-1 to TRBJ2-6; D is ambiguous. The sample was blood. The receptor's source is a man younger than 45 in good health. The CDR3 here is CSVIGGSGANVLTF. Written as DNA, the CDR3 is TGCAGCGTTATAGGTGGTTCTGGGGCCAACGTCCTGACTTTC.